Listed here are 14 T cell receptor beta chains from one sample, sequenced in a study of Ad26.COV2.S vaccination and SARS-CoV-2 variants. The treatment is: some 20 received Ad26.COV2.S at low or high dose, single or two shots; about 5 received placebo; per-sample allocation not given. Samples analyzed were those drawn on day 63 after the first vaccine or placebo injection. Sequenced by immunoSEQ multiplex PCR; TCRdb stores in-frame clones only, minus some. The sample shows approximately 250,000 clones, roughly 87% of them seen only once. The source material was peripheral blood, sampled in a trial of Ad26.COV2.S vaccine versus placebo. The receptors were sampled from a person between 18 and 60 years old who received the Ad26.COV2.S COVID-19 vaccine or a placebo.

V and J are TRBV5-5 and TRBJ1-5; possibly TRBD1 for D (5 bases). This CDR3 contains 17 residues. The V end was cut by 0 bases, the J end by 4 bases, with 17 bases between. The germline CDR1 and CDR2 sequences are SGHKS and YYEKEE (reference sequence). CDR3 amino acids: CASSLVDGGRQNQPQHF. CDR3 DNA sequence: TGTGCCAGCAGCTTGGTGGATGGGGGGAGGCAGAATCAGCCCCAGCATTTT.

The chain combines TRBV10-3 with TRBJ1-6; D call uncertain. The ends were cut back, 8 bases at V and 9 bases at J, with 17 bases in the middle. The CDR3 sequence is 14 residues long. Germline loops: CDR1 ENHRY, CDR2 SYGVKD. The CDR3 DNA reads TGTGCCATCCGGGCCCAGGATGTGGCTTCACCCCTCCACTTT. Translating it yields CAIRAQDVASPLHF.

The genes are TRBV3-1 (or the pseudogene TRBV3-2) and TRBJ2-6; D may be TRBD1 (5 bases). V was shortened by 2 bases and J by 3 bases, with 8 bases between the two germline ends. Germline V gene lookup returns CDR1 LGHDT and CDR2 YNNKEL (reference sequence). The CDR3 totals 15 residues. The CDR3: CASSQPGFGANVLTF. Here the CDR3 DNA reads TGTGCCAGCAGCCAACCAGGGTTTGGGGCCAACGTCCTGACTTTC.

This CDR3 reads CASTLDRGQENYGYTF. The DNA of the CDR3 is TGTGCCAGCACCCTGGACAGGGGGCAAGAGAACTATGGCTACACCTTC. The chain combines TRBV7-8 with TRBJ1-2; 11 nucleotides line up with TRBD1. The CDR3 is 16 residues long. The V gene end was trimmed by 7 bases and the J gene end by 2 bases; junction bases not matched to a gene: 9. From germline, CDR1 is SGHVS and CDR2 FQNEAQ.

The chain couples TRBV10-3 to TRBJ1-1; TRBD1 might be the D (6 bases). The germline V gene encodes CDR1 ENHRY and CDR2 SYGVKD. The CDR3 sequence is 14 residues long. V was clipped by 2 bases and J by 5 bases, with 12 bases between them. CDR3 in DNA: TGTGCCATCAGTGAGGAGGGGAGGGGGACTGAAGCTTTCTTT. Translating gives CAISEEGRGTEAFF.

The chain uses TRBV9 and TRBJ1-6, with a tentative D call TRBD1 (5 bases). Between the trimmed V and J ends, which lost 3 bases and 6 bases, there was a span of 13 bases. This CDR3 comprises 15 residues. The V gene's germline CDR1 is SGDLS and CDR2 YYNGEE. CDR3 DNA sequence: TGTGCCAGCAGCGCCCGACGGGGCTCTAATTCACCCCTCCACTTT. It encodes CASSARRGSNSPLHF.

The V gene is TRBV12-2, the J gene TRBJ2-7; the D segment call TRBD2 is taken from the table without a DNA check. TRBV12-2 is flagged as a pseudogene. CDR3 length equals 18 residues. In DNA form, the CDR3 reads TGTGCAAGTCGCTTGGGGAAAACCGAGCGGGTTAGCTCCTACGAGCAGTACGTC. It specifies CASRLGKTERVSSYEQYV.

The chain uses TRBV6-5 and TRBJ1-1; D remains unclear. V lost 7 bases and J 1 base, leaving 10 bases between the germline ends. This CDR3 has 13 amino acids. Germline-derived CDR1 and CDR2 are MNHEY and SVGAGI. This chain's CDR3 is CASTRKGNTEAFF. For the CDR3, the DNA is TGTGCCAGCACTAGGAAAGGGAACACTGAAGCTTTCTTT.

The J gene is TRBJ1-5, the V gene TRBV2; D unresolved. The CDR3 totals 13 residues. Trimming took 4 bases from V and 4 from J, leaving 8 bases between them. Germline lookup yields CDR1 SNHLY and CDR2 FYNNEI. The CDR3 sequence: CASSAGFNQPQHF. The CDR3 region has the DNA TGTGCCAGCAGTGCGGGGTTTAATCAGCCCCAGCATTTT.

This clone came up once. The CDR3 sequence is CAWSVQDSRSYTF. The DNA for the CDR3 is TGTGCCTGGAGTGTACAGGACAGTAGAAGCTACACCTTC. J is TRBJ1-2 and V is TRBV30, with D possibly being TRBD1 (6 bases). Germline CDR1 and CDR2: GTSNPN and SVGIG (reference sequence). The CDR3 totals 13 residues. Trimming removed 0 bases at V and 9 bases at J, with 14 bases between.

The CDR3 region is CASSVVRGNTEAFF. The CDR3 coding sequence is TGTGCCAGCAGCGTCGTACGGGGGAACACTGAAGCTTTCTTT. The chain joins TRBV9 to TRBJ1-1; D call uncertain. This CDR3 has 14 amino acids. The V gene's germline CDR1 is SGDLS and CDR2 YYNGEE. V lost 2 bases and J lost 1, with 9 bases in between.

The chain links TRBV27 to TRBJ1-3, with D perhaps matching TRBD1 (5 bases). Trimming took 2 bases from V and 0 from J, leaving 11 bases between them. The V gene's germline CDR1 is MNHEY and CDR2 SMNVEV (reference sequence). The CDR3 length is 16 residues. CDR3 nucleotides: TGTGCCAGCAGTTTACTCCCAGGGTTCTCTGGAAACACCATATATTTT. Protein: CASSLLPGFSGNTIYF.

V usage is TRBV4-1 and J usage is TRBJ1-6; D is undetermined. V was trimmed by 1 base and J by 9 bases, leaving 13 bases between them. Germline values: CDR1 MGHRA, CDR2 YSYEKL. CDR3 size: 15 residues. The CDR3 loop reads CASSQVRQVFSPLHF. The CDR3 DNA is TGCGCCAGCAGCCAAGTTCGCCAGGTGTTTTCACCCCTCCACTTT.

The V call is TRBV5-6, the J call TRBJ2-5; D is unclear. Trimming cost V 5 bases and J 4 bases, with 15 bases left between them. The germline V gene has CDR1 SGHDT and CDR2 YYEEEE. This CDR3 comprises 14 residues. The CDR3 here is CASRRMKLRETQYF. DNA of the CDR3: TGTGCCAGCAGGCGCATGAAATTGAGAGAGACCCAGTACTTC.